This T cell receptor beta chain was found in a study of OX40 agonist ivuxolimab in advanced cancers. Study in general: An agonistic human IgG2 monoclonal antibody against OX40 (CD134) was given.

Unmatched junction bases numbered 4, after V lost 5 bases and J lost 2 bases. CDR3 length equals 14 residues. From germline, CDR1 is KGHSH and CDR2 LQKENI. Blood was sampled at baseline, cycle 4 day 1, and cycle 7 day 1. Study-wide results and limits: On average, CD8+ T cells showed a greater number of expanded clones than CD4+.

Worth noting for this clone: Antigen unknown.

The table came from immunoSEQ multiplex PCR; TCRdb's copy has only in-frame clones and leaves some out. The sample includes about 110,000 clones, around 90% seen only once; the top ten take roughly 0.66%. The receptor was isolated from an adult with an advanced solid tumor such as melanoma, head and neck, liver or kidney cancer. Sequenced here: CD4+ or CD8+ T cells sorted from blood, sampled in a trial of the OX40 agonist ivuxolimab. The chain joins TRBV18 to TRBJ2-3; TRBD1 agrees at 7 bases. For the CDR3, the DNA is TGTGCCAGCTCAAAGGGACAGTACACAGATACGCAGTATTTT. As protein: CASSKGQYTDTQYF.